This entry is about one TCR beta chain. These data come from a study of blood T cell repertoires in COVID-19. Across the study: Sources were T cells, B-cell-depleted T cells, or PBMCs; the material itself was cDNA or gDNA.

The method was immunoSEQ multiplex PCR; TCRdb's version includes in-frame clones alone and lacks a portion of them. Found here are about 180,000 clones, 86% of them singletons; the top ten hold roughly 9.1%. This clonotype was obtained from a woman in her thirties who had recovered from COVID-19. Sequences were obtained from PBMCs or T cells enriched from blood (not recorded which).

The CDR3 DNA sequence: TGTGCCTGTGACAGGTTGATGAACACTGAAGCTTTCTTT. This encodes CACDRLMNTEAFF. The chain recombines TRBV30 with TRBJ1-1, with TRBD1 as a possible D gene (6 bases). The length of the CDR3 is 13 residues. The V end lost 6 bases, the J end lost 0 bases, and 11 bases lay between the germline ends. CDR1 and CDR2 (germline): GTSNPN, SVGIG (reference sequence). Combining the CDR3 with reference TRBV30 and TRBJ1-1 gives the whole variable domain SQTIHQWPATLVQPVGSPLSLECTVEGTSNPNLYWYRQAAGRGLQLLFYSVGIGQISSEVPQNLSASRPQDRQFILSSKKLLLSDSGFYLCACDRLMNTEAFFGQGTRLTVV.